The 27 T cell receptor beta chains presented below share a single source sample, sequenced in a study of T cell responses to AZD1222 COVID-19 vaccine. Clones were read by immunoSEQ multiplex PCR, and TCRdb kept only the in-frame ones, dropping some. The sample consists of 110,000 to 150,000 clones, 85% to 95% of them appearing once. Sequencing used peripheral blood, obtained on day 0 of AZD1222 vaccination. All receptors derive from an adult in good health.

This sequence joins TRBV5-1 and TRBJ2-1, with 11 bases that match TRBD2. This CDR3 contains 15 residues. The V segment lost 2 bases and the J segment 7 bases; nucleotides outside the gene matches: 5. Germline CDR1 and CDR2: SGHRS and YFSETQ. This CDR3 is CASSLTSGSPNEQFF. CDR3 DNA sequence: TGCGCCAGCAGCTTAACTAGCGGGAGTCCGAATGAGCAGTTCTTC.

The chain carries TRBV4-1 and TRBJ1-6; 10 positions agree with TRBD1. V was clipped by 4 bases and J by 11 bases; unmatched bases: 5. Germline V gene sequence: CDR1 MGHRA, CDR2 YSYEKL. CDR3 length: 14 residues. As DNA, the CDR3 is TGCGCCAGCAGCCTTGGGACAGGGGCGCCACCCCTCCACTTT. Its protein product is CASSLGTGAPPLHF.

The chain combines TRBV5-1 with TRBJ2-5, with 10 bases matching TRBD2. V lost 4 bases and J lost 4; bases outside the gene matches: 10. The CDR3 spans 16 residues. Germline V gene lookup returns CDR1 SGHRS and CDR2 YFSETQ. Written as DNA, the CDR3 is TGCGCCAGCAGCCAAAATCTAGCGGGAGAGGGAGAGACCCAGTACTTC. Translated, it gives CASSQNLAGEGETQYF.

The gene calls are TRBV19 and TRBJ1-5; TRBD1 matches 8 bases. This CDR3 comprises 15 residues. Germline V gene data show CDR1 as LNHDA and CDR2 as SQIVND (reference sequence). V dropped 9 bases and J dropped 3; count of bases not matched to a gene: 10. This CDR3 reads CASRDRSYSNQPQHF. DNA for the CDR3: TGTGCCAGCAGGGACAGGTCTTATTCCAATCAGCCCCAGCATTTT.

The chain uses TRBV19 and TRBJ1-2, with D perhaps matching TRBD1 (5 bases). The CDR3 has 14 residues. Trimming took 4 bases from V and 3 from J, leaving 12 bases between them. The germline CDR1 and CDR2 sequences are LNHDA and SQIVND (reference sequence). As DNA, the CDR3 is TGTGCCAGTAGTACGCAGGGTAAAGACTATGGCTACACCTTC. Its protein is CASSTQGKDYGYTF.

The chain is built from TRBV12-3 or TRBV12-4 and TRBJ2-7, with D possibly matching TRBD1 (5 bases). The V end was cut by 5 bases, the J end by 3 bases, with 8 bases between. The CDR3 sequence is 12 residues long. The CDR3 region has the DNA TGTGCCAGCAGTCCACAGGTCTACGAGCAGTACTTC. Translated, it gives CASSPQVYEQYF.

This chain uses TRBV12-3 or TRBV12-4 with TRBJ2-2; the D call may be TRBD1 or TRBD2 (5 bases each). Trimming cost V 2 bases and J 6 bases, with 7 bases left between them. This CDR3 region has 13 residues. The CDR3 spells CASSLKGPGELFF. In DNA form, the CDR3 reads TGTGCCAGCAGTTTAAAGGGACCCGGGGAGCTGTTTTTT.

The chain combines TRBV20-1 with TRBJ2-5; 10 bases agree with TRBD2. V was pared by 3 bases and J by 3 bases, with 7 bases of the junction left unmatched. CDR3 length: 15 residues. Per the germline V gene, CDR1 is DFQATT and CDR2 is SNEGSKA (reference sequence). This chain's CDR3 is CSASKPAGGEETQYF. In nucleotides, the CDR3 is TGCAGTGCTAGTAAACCAGCGGGAGGGGAAGAGACCCAGTACTTC.

V and J are TRBV10-3 and TRBJ1-4; no definite D call. Trimming pared 3 bases from V and 3 bases from J, leaving 5 bases between. Germline assignment: CDR1 ENHRY and CDR2 SYGVKD. The CDR3 consists of 13 residues. DNA of the CDR3: TGTGCCATCAGTGATGGGGCTAATGAAAAACTGTTTTTT. It translates to CAISDGANEKLFF.

J is TRBJ1-2 and V is TRBV28; TRBD1 matches 7 bases. The germline gives CDR1 MDHEN, CDR2 SYDVKM. CDR3 length: 16 residues. V trimming: 10 bases; J trimming: 4 bases; junction bases outside the gene matches: 18. CDR3 nucleotide sequence: TGTGCCACCCTGGACAGGTCTTTAGTATTCAGCTATGGCTACACCTTC. It codes for CATLDRSLVFSYGYTF.

The V and J genes are TRBV30 and TRBJ1-5; 7 bases are shared with TRBD1. Trimming at V came to 2 bases and at J to 3 bases, leaving 4 bases not matched to a gene. This CDR3 is 14 amino acids long. Germline lookup yields CDR1 GTSNPN and CDR2 SVGIG (reference sequence). The CDR3 DNA reads TGTGCCTGGAGTCAGGGACAGCCCAATCAGCCCCAGCATTTT. Translation: CAWSQGQPNQPQHF.

V gene TRBV5-1 combines with J gene TRBJ1-2; 10 bases agree with TRBD1. The V gene end was trimmed by 4 bases and the J gene end by 2 bases; junction bases not matched to a gene: 2. Germline-derived CDR1 and CDR2 are SGHRS and YFSETQ. CDR3 length: 14 residues. The CDR3 here is CASSRGQGNYGYTF. The DNA for the CDR3 is TGCGCCAGCAGCAGGGGACAGGGGAACTATGGCTACACCTTC.

The chain recombines TRBV29-1 with TRBJ2-1; 11 positions agree with TRBD2. The CDR3 consists of 13 residues. Per the germline V gene, CDR1 is SQVTM and CDR2 is ANQGSEA. V lost 6 bases to trimming and J lost 8 bases; unmatched junction nucleotides: 6. CDR3 nucleotide sequence: TGCAGCGTGCCCACTAGCGGGAGCGATGAGCAGTTCTTC. Translating it yields CSVPTSGSDEQFF.

The gene calls are TRBV2 and TRBJ1-4, with 8 bases matching TRBD1. The CDR3 extends over 17 amino acids. J lost 3 bases, V lost 1 base, and 7 bases had no gene match. Germline CDR1 SNHLY, CDR2 FYNNEI. The CDR3 DNA reads as TGTGCCAGCAGTGAAGGGGCAGGGGGCGATGCTAATGAAAAACTGTTTTTT. This gives the protein CASSEGAGGDANEKLFF.

The genes are TRBV19 and TRBJ2-5, with TRBD2 as a possible D gene (6 bases). The CDR3 contains 14 residues. Between the trimmed V and J ends, which lost 4 bases and 2 bases, there was a span of 11 bases. CDR1 and CDR2 from the germline V gene are LNHDA and SQIVND (reference sequence). Here the CDR3 reads CASSTTTSQETQYF. CDR3 nucleotides: TGTGCCAGTAGTACTACGACTAGTCAAGAGACCCAGTACTTC.

The chain employs TRBV4-1 and TRBJ2-7; D is uncertain. V was trimmed by 3 bases and J by 2 bases, leaving 8 bases between them. Germline V CDR1 and CDR2: MGHRA, YSYEKL. This CDR3 is 13 amino acids long. The CDR3 loop is CASSQLGTYEQYF. The CDR3 DNA is TGCGCCAGCAGCCAGTTGGGAACCTACGAGCAGTACTTC.

This chain uses TRBV25-1 with TRBJ1-2; 7 bases are shared with TRBD1. CDR3 length equals 16 residues. Germline CDR1 MGHDK, CDR2 SYGVNS. Trimming took 1 base from V and 2 from J; bases not matched to a gene: 7. DNA of the CDR3: TGTGCCAGCAGTGAATTTTCCGGGACAGCCAACTATGGCTACACCTTC. Protein: CASSEFSGTANYGYTF.

The V and J genes are TRBV7-2 and TRBJ1-1, with 8 bases lining up with TRBD1. Germline CDR1 SGHTA, CDR2 FQGNSA. The V segment lost 5 bases and the J segment 0 bases; nucleotides outside the gene matches: 8. The CDR3 runs to 16 residues. DNA for the CDR3: TGTGCCAGCAGCCCCGGACAGGGCAACATGAACACTGAAGCTTTCTTT. The encoded protein is CASSPGQGNMNTEAFF.

The rearrangement joins TRBV5-1 to TRBJ2-1, with 7 bases fitting TRBD1. CDR1 and CDR2 from the germline V gene are SGHRS and YFSETQ. After removal of 3 bases from V and 3 bases from J, the junction contained 6 bases not matched to a gene. This CDR3 has 15 amino acids. The CDR3: CASSSGTDSYNEQFF. For the CDR3, the DNA is TGCGCCAGCAGCTCCGGGACAGATAGCTACAATGAGCAGTTCTTC.

This sequence joins TRBV19 and TRBJ2-2, with 7 bases matching TRBD1. This CDR3 is built from 15 residues. V shed 3 bases and J 5 bases; nucleotides not matched to a gene: 6. Germline CDR1 and CDR2: LNHDA and SQIVND (reference sequence). CDR3 coding DNA: TGTGCCAGTAGTATCTCGACAGGGCTGACCGGGGAGCTGTTTTTT. This sequence encodes CASSISTGLTGELFF.

This clone was seen once. This chain joins TRBV18 and TRBJ2-4, with 8 positions matching TRBD1. After removal of 4 bases from V and 0 bases from J, the junction contained 2 bases not matched to a gene. CDR1 KGHSH and CDR2 LQKENI come from the germline V gene. This CDR3 is 15 amino acids long. The CDR3 DNA reads as TGTGCCAGCTCACAGACAGGGGTAGCCAAAAACATTCAGTACTTC. Its protein product is CASSQTGVAKNIQYF.

CDR3 DNA: TGTGCCAGCAGTTACTCGCAGTCATTGGAGCAGTTCTTC. It is translated as CASSYSQSLEQFF. This rearrangement joins TRBV6-5 to TRBJ2-1; D gene ambiguous. Trimming took off 0 bases at V and 10 bases at J, with 10 bases between the two ends. From germline, CDR1 is MNHEY and CDR2 SVGAGI. This CDR3 spans 13 amino acids.

The chain is built from TRBV7-3 and TRBJ2-1, with D possibly being TRBD1 (5 bases). Germline V CDR1 and CDR2: SGHTA, FQGTGA. Trimming stripped 3 bases from V and 4 bases from J, with 10 bases between. The CDR3 extends over 14 amino acids. In DNA form, the CDR3 reads TGTGCCAGCAGCTTGGATGGGGCTTACAATGAGCAGTTCTTC. Amino acid sequence: CASSLDGAYNEQFF.

This rearrangement joins TRBV5-1 to TRBJ2-5; D is perhaps TRBD1 (5 bases). V lost 1 base to trimming and J lost 2 bases, with 12 bases between them. CDR1 is SGHRS and CDR2 is YFSETQ in the germline V gene. There are 15 residues in the CDR3. This chain's CDR3 is CASSLRADKQETQYF. As DNA, the CDR3 is TGCGCCAGCAGCTTGCGTGCGGACAAACAAGAGACCCAGTACTTC.

The chain combines TRBV28 with TRBJ2-3; D uncertain. Trimming pared 3 bases from V and 1 base from J, leaving 17 bases between. The V gene's germline CDR1 is MDHEN and CDR2 SYDVKM. The CDR3 contains 17 residues. CDR3 nucleotide sequence: TGTGCCAGCAGTTTGAGGAGTCAGGCTTTAGGCACAGATACGCAGTATTTT. This sequence encodes CASSLRSQALGTDTQYF.

The chain combines TRBV13 with TRBJ2-1; 11 nucleotides match TRBD2. With 6 bases clipped from V and 9 bases from J, the junction kept 16 bases outside the gene matches. CDR1 is PRHDT and CDR2 is FYEKMQ in the germline V gene (reference sequence). The CDR3 runs 17 residues. CDR3 in amino acids: CASSLKISGRAFGEQFF. In nucleotides, the CDR3 is TGTGCCAGCAGTCTTAAAATTAGCGGGAGGGCCTTTGGTGAGCAGTTCTTC.

A single count supports this clone. The chain couples TRBV19 to TRBJ2-7, with 10 bases identical to TRBD2. Germline CDR1 and CDR2: LNHDA and SQIVND (reference sequence). After removal of 3 bases from V and 3 bases from J, the junction contained 2 bases not matched to a gene. This CDR3 spans 14 amino acids. CDR3: CASSIQREGYEQYF. The CDR3, as DNA: TGTGCCAGTAGTATCCAGCGGGAGGGCTACGAGCAGTACTTC.